This T cell receptor (beta chain) was captured in a study of blood T cell repertoires in COVID-19. Study overall: Italy, Spain and the United States were the sources of the convalescent and acute COVID-19 samples. From T cells, B-cell-depleted T cells, or PBMCs came the material, which was cDNA or gDNA.

The Seattle site enrolled patients during active infection and followed them longitudinally. The ends were cut back, 3 bases at V and 4 bases at J, with 13 bases in the middle. CDR1 and CDR2 (germline): SGHRS, YFSETQ. The CDR3 totals 14 residues. Study processing details: Counts of nucleated cells, estimated from reference gene primer amplification, were obtained. The protocol was immunoSEQ multiplex PCR, while the TCRdb copy is restricted to in-frame clones and leaves out a portion. That table supplies the V and J calls and clone size; D and trimming were determined from the DNA. The table includes around 400,000 clones, approximately 87% detected once.

This sequence joins TRBV5-1 and TRBJ1-2; D is uncertain. The clonotype was recovered from an older woman with COVID-19, enrolled during active disease. Sequenced input: peripheral blood. The CDR3 reads CASSSEGSSYGYTF. The CDR3 region has the DNA TGCGCCAGCAGCTCCGAAGGGAGCTCCTATGGCTACACCTTC.